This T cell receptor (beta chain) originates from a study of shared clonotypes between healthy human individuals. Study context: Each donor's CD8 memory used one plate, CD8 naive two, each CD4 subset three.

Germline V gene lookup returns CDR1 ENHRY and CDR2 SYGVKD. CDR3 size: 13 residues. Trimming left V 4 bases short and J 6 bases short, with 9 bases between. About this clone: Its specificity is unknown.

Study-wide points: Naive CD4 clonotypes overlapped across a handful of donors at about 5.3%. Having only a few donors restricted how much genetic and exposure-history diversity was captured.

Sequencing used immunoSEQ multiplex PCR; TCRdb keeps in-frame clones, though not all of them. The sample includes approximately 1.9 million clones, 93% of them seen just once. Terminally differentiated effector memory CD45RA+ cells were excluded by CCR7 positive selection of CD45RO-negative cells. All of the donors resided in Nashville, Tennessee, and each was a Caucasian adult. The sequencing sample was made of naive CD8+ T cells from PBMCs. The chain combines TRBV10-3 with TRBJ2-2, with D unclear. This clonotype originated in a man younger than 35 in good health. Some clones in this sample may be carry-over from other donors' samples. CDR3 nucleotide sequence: TGTGCCATCAGTGCCCTCCCCCCCGGGGAGCTGTTTTTT. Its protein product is CAISALPPGELFF.